This entry lists 27 T cell receptor beta chains sequenced from one sample in a study of cytomegalovirus exposure and HLA in healthy donors. It was with 60 Vbeta and 13 Jbeta primers that the PCR ran. Assay used: immunoSEQ multiplex PCR; TCRdb lists only in-frame clones, some missing. The table shows about 88,000 clones, with over 80% occurring only once. The sample comprised PBMCs. The receptors stem from a man aged 18 to 30 in good health and CMV-seronegative.

The J gene is TRBJ1-5, the V gene TRBV7-9; D unclear. V shed 5 bases and J shed 3 bases, with 11 bases lying between them. Germline V gene lookup returns CDR1 SEHNR and CDR2 FQNEAQ (reference sequence). The CDR3 totals 14 residues. The CDR3: CASSADTLNQPQHF. CDR3 bases: TGTGCCAGCAGCGCCGACACTCTCAATCAGCCCCAGCATTTT.

V gene TRBV5-1 combines with J gene TRBJ2-3, with TRBD2 as a possible D gene (6 bases). Trimming left V 4 bases short and J 2 bases short, with 17 bases between. The CDR3 is 16 residues long. Germline V lookup: CDR1 SGHRS, CDR2 YFSETQ. CDR3 sequence (DNA): TGCGCCAGCAGCCAGGATGGGACTCATAACACAGATACGCAGTATTTT. Amino acids: CASSQDGTHNTDTQYF.

This chain links TRBV5-1 with TRBJ2-1; D not certain. V dropped 4 bases and J dropped 0 bases, with 14 bases sitting between them. The CDR3 is 16 amino acids. The germline CDR1 and CDR2 sequences are SGHRS and YFSETQ. The CDR3 coding sequence is TGCGCCAGCAGCCGTCGGCGGATCCACTCCTACAATGAGCAGTTCTTC. It is translated as CASSRRRIHSYNEQFF.

This rearrangement joins TRBV4-3 to TRBJ1-4, with 9 bases aligning to TRBD1. V was clipped by 3 bases and J by 5 bases; unmatched bases: 13. The CDR3 sequence is 18 residues long. Germline lookup yields CDR1 LGHNA and CDR2 YSLEER. The CDR3 DNA reads as TGCGCCAGCAGCCAGGGGGGACAGGGTGGTCCGAAAAATGAAAAACTGTTTTTT. Its translation: CASSQGGQGGPKNEKLFF.

The genes are TRBV7-8 and TRBJ2-7, with D possibly TRBD2 on 5 matching bases. This CDR3 contains 14 residues. In germline, CDR1 is SGHVS, CDR2 FQNEAQ. V lost 3 bases and J 2 bases, leaving 11 bases between the germline ends. The CDR3 DNA is TGTGCCAGCAGCTTTCGGGGTAGGCCCTACGAGCAGTACTTC. Translating gives CASSFRGRPYEQYF.

The chain uses TRBV28 and TRBJ1-5; D may be TRBD1 (5 bases). The CDR3 is 15 amino acids. Trimming shortened V by 6 bases and J by 4 bases, and 16 bases separated the two germline ends. Germline V gene lookup returns CDR1 MDHEN and CDR2 SYDVKM. The CDR3 reads CASSPGQGLNQPQHF. The CDR3 nucleotides are TGTGCCAGCAGCCCAGGCCAGGGATTGAATCAGCCCCAGCATTTT.

The CDR3: CASSQRGISLINTGELFF. In DNA form, the CDR3 reads TGTGCCAGCAGCCAAAGAGGAATTTCTTTAATCAACACCGGGGAGCTGTTTTTT. The chain uses TRBV14 and TRBJ2-2; D is ambiguous. The V end lost 2 bases, the J end lost 2 bases, and 18 bases lay between the germline ends. The CDR3 consists of 18 residues. Germline-derived CDR1 and CDR2 are SGHDN and FVKESK.

This clone was seen a single time. The chain carries TRBV28 and TRBJ2-7, with 9 bases lining up with TRBD1. V lost 8 bases to trimming and J lost 2 bases; unmatched junction nucleotides: 13. From germline, CDR1 is MDHEN and CDR2 SYDVKM. The length of the CDR3 is 16 residues. The CDR3 protein is CASLDSGTGRTYEQYF. CDR3 DNA sequence: TGTGCCAGCCTGGACTCCGGGACAGGGAGGACCTACGAGCAGTACTTC.

The rearrangement uses TRBV11-3 and TRBJ2-1, with TRBD2 as a possible D gene (5 bases). Germline V gives CDR1 SGHNT, CDR2 YENEEA. The CDR3 spans 13 residues. Trimming pared 3 bases from V and 8 bases from J, leaving 11 bases between. DNA for the CDR3: TGTGCCAGCAGCTTGTCAGCGGTCGATGAGCAGTTCTTC. This sequence encodes CASSLSAVDEQFF.

The chain combines TRBV28 with TRBJ2-6; no clear D. This CDR3 is 15 amino acids long. Germline V gene lookup returns CDR1 MDHEN and CDR2 SYDVKM. The germline V and J ends were trimmed by 9 bases and 4 bases, with 16 bases remaining between them. CDR3 residues: CASHSPGYGANVLTF. In DNA, the CDR3 is TGTGCCAGTCATTCACCGGGTTACGGGGCCAACGTCCTGACTTTC.

This chain uses TRBV18 with TRBJ2-1, with D tentatively TRBD2 (5 bases). CDR1 and CDR2 from the germline V gene are KGHSH and LQKENI. This CDR3 has 17 amino acids. Trimming cost V 0 bases and J 5 bases, with 17 bases left between them. In DNA, the CDR3 is TGTGCCAGCTCACCACCAAGACCGATCGGGGTCCACAATGAGCAGTTCTTC. Encoded protein: CASSPPRPIGVHNEQFF.

The J gene is TRBJ1-1, the V gene TRBV19, with D maybe TRBD1 (5 bases). The V gene lost 6 bases and the J gene lost 5 bases, with 16 bases spanning the gap. This CDR3 spans 14 amino acids. The germline V gene encodes CDR1 LNHDA and CDR2 SQIVND (reference sequence). The CDR3 reads CASRNQGVGTEAFF. CDR3 DNA: TGTGCCAGTAGGAACCAGGGTGTAGGAACTGAAGCTTTCTTT.

V usage is TRBV30 and J usage is TRBJ2-7, with D uncertain. The length of the CDR3 is 14 residues. Germline V CDR1 and CDR2: GTSNPN, SVGIG (reference sequence). Trimming left V 2 bases short and J 2 bases short, with 13 bases between. The CDR3 sequence: CAWSRGSPAYEQYF. The CDR3, as DNA: TGTGCCTGGAGTCGAGGTTCACCAGCCTACGAGCAGTACTTC.

V and J are TRBV6-5 and TRBJ1-5; D gene unclear. Per germline, CDR1 MNHEY and CDR2 SVGAGI. There are 14 residues in the CDR3. Trimming left V 8 bases short and J 4 bases short, with 15 bases between. DNA of the CDR3: TGTGCCAGCGCGAATCTAGGTGGGAATCAGCCCCAGCATTTT. It translates to CASANLGGNQPQHF.

This clone was seen just once. The J gene is TRBJ2-7, the V gene TRBV27, with 7 positions matching TRBD1. This CDR3 has 15 amino acids. Germline V CDR1 and CDR2: MNHEY, SMNVEV (reference sequence). Trimming at V came to 6 bases and at J to 0 bases, leaving 8 bases not matched to a gene. The DNA of the CDR3 is TGTGCCAGCAGCTGGGGACAGCCGAGCTCCTACGAGCAGTACTTC. Its translation: CASSWGQPSSYEQYF.

The rearrangement joins TRBV18 to TRBJ2-7, with 7 bases aligning to TRBD1. V trimming: 2 bases; J trimming: 3 bases; junction bases outside the gene matches: 4. The CDR3 has 14 amino acids. Germline assignment: CDR1 KGHSH and CDR2 LQKENI. The CDR3 spells CASSPGQVYYEQYF. The CDR3 DNA sequence: TGTGCCAGCTCACCAGGACAGGTCTACTACGAGCAGTACTTC.

This chain connects TRBV9 to TRBJ2-2; 12 bases line up with TRBD2. V gave up 0 bases and J gave up 0 bases; unmatched junction bases: 3. The CDR3 extends over 18 amino acids. Per germline, CDR1 SGDLS and CDR2 YYNGEE. CDR3 DNA: TGTGCCAGCAGCGTAGGGTCTAGCGGGAGGGCGAACACCGGGGAGCTGTTTTTT. Amino acid sequence: CASSVGSSGRANTGELFF.

This clone was detected once. A read error may account for a junction end that differs from germline. V usage is TRBV6-1 and J usage is TRBJ1-2; TRBD1 might be the D (5 bases). The length of the CDR3 is 11 residues. Germline lookup yields CDR1 MNHNS and CDR2 SASEGT. CDR3 bases: TGTGCCAGCAGTGAACTGCAAGGGGCCTCCTTC. Its protein product is CASSELQGASF.

The chain couples TRBV30 to TRBJ1-2; D is possibly TRBD1 (6 bases). The CDR3 has 13 amino acids. V dropped 2 bases and J dropped 6 bases, with 13 bases sitting between them. Per germline, CDR1 GTSNPN and CDR2 SVGIG (reference sequence). The CDR3 coding sequence is TGTGCCTGGAGTAAGGGGGTGATCGATGGCTACACCTTC. Translated, it gives CAWSKGVIDGYTF.

The chain joins TRBV5-1 to TRBJ1-1; D gene ambiguous. Germline V lookup: CDR1 SGHRS, CDR2 YFSETQ. The V end lost 1 base, the J end lost 1 base, and 5 bases lay between the germline ends. The CDR3 sequence is 13 residues long. DNA for the CDR3: TGCGCCAGCAGCTTGCGAGAGAACACTGAAGCTTTCTTT. Its protein is CASSLRENTEAFF.

This clone was counted between two and nine times. The chain combines TRBV19 with TRBJ2-1; D may be TRBD2 (5 bases). The CDR3 runs 15 residues. Germline CDR1 is LNHDA and CDR2 is SQIVND (reference sequence). The germline V and J ends were trimmed by 5 bases and 5 bases, with 16 bases remaining between them. The CDR3 sequence is CASSPGVARNNEQFF. CDR3 coding DNA: TGTGCCAGTAGTCCCGGGGTAGCGCGAAACAATGAGCAGTTCTTC.

The chain is built from TRBV18 and TRBJ1-1, with a weak D call TRBD1 (5 bases). There are 13 residues in the CDR3. Deletions cut 2 bases from V and 5 bases from J, with 9 bases between. CDR1 is KGHSH and CDR2 is LQKENI in the germline V gene. This CDR3 is CASSPAGGTEAFF. Written as DNA, the CDR3 is TGTGCCAGCTCACCAGCTGGGGGGACTGAAGCTTTCTTT.

The CDR3 spells CASRLYNEQFF. The DNA of the CDR3 is TGTGCCAGCAGACTGTACAATGAGCAGTTCTTC. V gene TRBV27 combines with J gene TRBJ2-1, with D unresolved. Germline CDR1 reads MNHEY; CDR2 reads SMNVEV (reference sequence). The CDR3 has 11 amino acids. V was cut by 6 bases and J by 4 bases, with 4 bases left in between.

The chain has TRBV11-1 and TRBJ2-7, with 7 nucleotides matching TRBD1. From germline, CDR1 is SGHAT and CDR2 FQDESV (reference sequence). This CDR3 spans 13 amino acids. V shed 2 bases, J shed 6 bases, and the junction held 4 bases outside the gene matches. The CDR3 DNA reads TGTGCCAGCAGCTTAACAGGGGAACGCGAGCAGTACTTC. Residues: CASSLTGEREQYF.

The gene calls are TRBV18 and TRBJ2-3; perhaps TRBD1 as D (6 bases). Trimming left V 1 base short and J 0 bases short, with 8 bases between. The CDR3 runs to 15 residues. CDR1 and CDR2 from the germline V gene are KGHSH and LQKENI. The CDR3 DNA reads as TGTGCCAGCTCACCACTTGGACAGAGCACAGATACGCAGTATTTT. Encoded protein: CASSPLGQSTDTQYF.

The chain is built from TRBV5-1 and TRBJ2-5; TRBD1 matches at 7 bases. The DNA end is more similar to TRBJ2-7, so the J call may be wrong. The CDR3 loop spans 14 amino acids. Germline lookup yields CDR1 SGHRS and CDR2 YFSETQ. Here the CDR3 reads CASSDRTSGGEQYF. Written as DNA, the CDR3 is TGCGCCAGCAGCGACCGCACCTCAGGGGGCGAGCAGTACTTC.

J is TRBJ2-1 and V is TRBV5-6; 10 bases map to TRBD2. The ends lost 3 bases at V and 8 bases at J; junction bases unmatched: 5. This CDR3 is built from 14 residues. Germline V CDR1 and CDR2: SGHDT, YYEEEE. The CDR3 region has the DNA TGTGCCAGCAGCTCTAGCGGGAGAAGTGATGAGCAGTTCTTC. Translation: CASSSSGRSDEQFF.